The subject of this entry is one TCR beta chain. This sample was taken from a study of blood T cell repertoires in COVID-19. The overall study: COVID-19 samples from acute and convalescent phases originated in the United States, Italy and Spain. The cDNA or gDNA used as material had been derived from T cells, B-cell-depleted T cells, or PBMCs.

The protocol was immunoSEQ multiplex PCR, while the TCRdb copy is restricted to in-frame clones and leaves out a portion. The table records about 270,000 clones, roughly nine tenths of them present only once. The CDR3 runs to 13 residues. The germline V gene has CDR1 MNHEY and CDR2 SMNVEV (reference sequence). The ends lost 7 bases at V and 1 base at J; junction bases unmatched: 2. The TCR was taken from a middle-aged man with active or convalescent COVID-19. The chain is built from TRBV27 and TRBJ2-3; 7 positions agree with TRBD2. Sequencing used peripheral blood. CDR3 nucleotides: TGTGCCAGCACGGGGGGTGGCACAGATACGCAGTATTTT. Its protein is CASTGGGTDTQYF.